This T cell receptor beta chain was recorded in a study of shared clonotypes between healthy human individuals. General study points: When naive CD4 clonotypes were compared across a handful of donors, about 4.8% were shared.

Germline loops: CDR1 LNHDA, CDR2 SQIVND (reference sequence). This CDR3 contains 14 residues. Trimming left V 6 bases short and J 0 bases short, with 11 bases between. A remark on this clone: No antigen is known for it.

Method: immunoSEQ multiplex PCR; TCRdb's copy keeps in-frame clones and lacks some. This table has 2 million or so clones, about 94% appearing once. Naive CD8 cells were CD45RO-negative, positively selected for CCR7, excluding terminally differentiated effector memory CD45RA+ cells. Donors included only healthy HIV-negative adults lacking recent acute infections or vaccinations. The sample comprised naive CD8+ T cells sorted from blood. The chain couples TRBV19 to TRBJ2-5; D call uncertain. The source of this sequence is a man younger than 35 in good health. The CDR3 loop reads CASSRFMYQETQYF. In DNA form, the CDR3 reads TGTGCCAGTAGCCGCTTTATGTACCAAGAGACCCAGTACTTC.